This T cell receptor (beta chain) was identified during a study of blood T cell repertoires in COVID-19. About the research overall: COVID-19 samples from acute and convalescent phases originated in the United States, Italy and Spain. Sample material is recorded as cDNA or gDNA derived from T cells, B-cell-depleted T cells, or PBMCs.

Study processing details: Reference gene primer amplification yielded estimated nucleated cell counts. The assay was immunoSEQ multiplex PCR, and TCRdb's table has in-frame clones only and misses some. D and trimming come from the DNA, and the V and J calls and clone size come from that table. The data show some 120,000 clones, around 83% seen once. The sequenced material came from peripheral blood. The TCR was taken from a man aged 35 to 55 with acute or convalescent COVID-19.

The CDR3 sequence: CAILTDTDTQYF. In nucleotides, the CDR3 is TGTGCCATCCTGACAGACACAGATACGCAGTATTTT. V and J are TRBV28 and TRBJ2-3, with D tentatively TRBD1 (5 bases). V lost 10 bases and J lost 2, with 10 bases in between. The CDR3 is 12 residues long. Germline values: CDR1 MDHEN, CDR2 SYDVKM.